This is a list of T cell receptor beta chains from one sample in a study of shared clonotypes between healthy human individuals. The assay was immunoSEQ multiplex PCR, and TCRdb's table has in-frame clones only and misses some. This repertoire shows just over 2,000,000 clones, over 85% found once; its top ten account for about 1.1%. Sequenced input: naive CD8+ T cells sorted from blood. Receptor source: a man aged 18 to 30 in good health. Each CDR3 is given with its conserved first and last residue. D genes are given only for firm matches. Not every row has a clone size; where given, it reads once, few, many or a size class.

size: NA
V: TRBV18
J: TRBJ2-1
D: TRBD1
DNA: TGTGCCAGCTCACGACCGGACAGGCTTGAGCAGTTCTTC
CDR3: CASSRPDRLEQFF

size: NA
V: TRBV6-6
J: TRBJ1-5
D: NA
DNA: TGTGCCAGCAGTACTGATCAGCCCCAGCATTTT
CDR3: CASSTDQPQHF

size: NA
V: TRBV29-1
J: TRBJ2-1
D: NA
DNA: TGCAGCGTTGTAGTGGACAGCTCCTACAATGAGCAGTTCTTC
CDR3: CSVVVDSSYNEQFF

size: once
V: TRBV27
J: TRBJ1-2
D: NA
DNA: TGTGCCAGCAGTTTAAGGGGCCCTAACTATGGCTACACCTTC
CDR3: CASSLRGPNYGYTF

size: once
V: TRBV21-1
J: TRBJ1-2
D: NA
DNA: TGTGCCAGCAGCAAAGAGTCTCGGTACCGCGGCTACACCTTC
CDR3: CASSKESRYRGYTF

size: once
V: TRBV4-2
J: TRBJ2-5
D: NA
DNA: TGTGCCAGCAGCACCTCCGGGGAGGGGGCCTACCAAGAGACCCAGTACTTC
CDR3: CASSTSGEGAYQETQYF

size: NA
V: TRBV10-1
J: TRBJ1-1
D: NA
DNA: TGCGCCAGCAGGGACGACGGCACTGAAGCTTTCTTT
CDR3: CASRDDGTEAFF

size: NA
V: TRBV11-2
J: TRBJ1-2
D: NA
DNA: TGTGCCAGCAGCTTCGGGGACTTCTATGGCTACACCTTC
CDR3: CASSFGDFYGYTF

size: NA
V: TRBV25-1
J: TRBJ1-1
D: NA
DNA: TGTGCCAGCAGTTCGACTGGGAACACTGAAGCTTTCTTT
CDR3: CASSSTGNTEAFF

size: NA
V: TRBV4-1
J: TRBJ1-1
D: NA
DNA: TGCGCCAGCAGCCAAGTATCCAGCCGGGGCACTGAAGCTTTCTTT
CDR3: CASSQVSSRGTEAFF

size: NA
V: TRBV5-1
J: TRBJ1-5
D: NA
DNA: TGCGCCAGCAGCTTGGCTCTACAAGGAGGGATCTCCCAGCATTTT
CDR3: CASSLALQGGISQHF

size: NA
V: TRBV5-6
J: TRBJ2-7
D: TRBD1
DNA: TGTGCCAGCAGCTCACCGGGACAGTGGACCTACGAGCAGTACTTC
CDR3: CASSSPGQWTYEQYF

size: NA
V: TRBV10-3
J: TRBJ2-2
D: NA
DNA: TGTGCCATCAGCGAGGGTATCACCGGGGAGCTGTTTTTT
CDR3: CAISEGITGELFF

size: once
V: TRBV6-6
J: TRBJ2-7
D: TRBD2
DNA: TGTGCCAGCAGTTTCCCGGGACTAGCGGAGCCCTACGAGCAGTACTTC
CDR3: CASSFPGLAEPYEQYF

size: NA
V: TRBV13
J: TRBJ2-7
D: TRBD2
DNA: TGTGCCAGCAGCTTAGGCCTTACGCTAGCGGGAGCCCCAGCAGCCTACGAGCAGTACTTC
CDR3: CASSLGLTLAGAPAAYEQYF

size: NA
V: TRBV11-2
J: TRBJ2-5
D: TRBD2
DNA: TGTGCCAGCAGCAACCTAGCGGGGGGAGAAGAGACCCAGTACTTC
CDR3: CASSNLAGGEETQYF

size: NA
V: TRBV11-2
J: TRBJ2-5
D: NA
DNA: TGTGCCAGCAGCTTAGGATTTCTGGGCGAGACCCAGTACTTC
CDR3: CASSLGFLGETQYF

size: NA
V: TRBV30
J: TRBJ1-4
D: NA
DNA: TGTGCCTGGCAGGTTGGGGGCGGCGAAAAACTGTTTTTT
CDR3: CAWQVGGGEKLFF

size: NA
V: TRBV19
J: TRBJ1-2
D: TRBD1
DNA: TGTGCCAGTAGTATTAGGGGACAGTCCTATGGCTACACCTTC
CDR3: CASSIRGQSYGYTF

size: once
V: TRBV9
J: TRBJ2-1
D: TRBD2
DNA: TGTGCCAGCAGCGCTAGCGGGGACTCCTACAATGAGCAGTTCTTC
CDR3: CASSASGDSYNEQFF

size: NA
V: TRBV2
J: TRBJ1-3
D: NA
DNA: TGTGCCGATTGGGACCGGTCTGGAAACACCATATATTTT
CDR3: CADWDRSGNTIYF

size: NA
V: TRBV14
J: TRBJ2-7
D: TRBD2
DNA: TGTGCCAGCAGCCGAGCGGGATCCTACGAGCAGTACTTC
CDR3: CASSRAGSYEQYF

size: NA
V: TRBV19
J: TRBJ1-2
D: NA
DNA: TGTGCCAGTAGTATGGAGGAGCGCTACACCTTC
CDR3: CASSMEERYTF

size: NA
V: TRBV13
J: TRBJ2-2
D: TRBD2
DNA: TGTGCCAGCAGCCCTAGCGGGGACCGGGGGACCGGGGAGCTGTTTTTT
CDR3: CASSPSGDRGTGELFF

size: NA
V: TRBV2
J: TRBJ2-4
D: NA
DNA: TGTGCCAGCAGTGAATGGGCAGCACTAGCCAAAAACATTCAGTACTTC
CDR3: CASSEWAALAKNIQYF

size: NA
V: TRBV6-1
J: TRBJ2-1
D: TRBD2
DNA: TGTGCCAGCACCGGACTAGCGGGGACCTACAATGAGCAGTTCTTC
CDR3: CASTGLAGTYNEQFF

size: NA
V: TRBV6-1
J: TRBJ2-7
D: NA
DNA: TGTGCCAGCAGTGAATTTGGGGAGAGCTCCTACGAGCAGTACTTC
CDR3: CASSEFGESSYEQYF